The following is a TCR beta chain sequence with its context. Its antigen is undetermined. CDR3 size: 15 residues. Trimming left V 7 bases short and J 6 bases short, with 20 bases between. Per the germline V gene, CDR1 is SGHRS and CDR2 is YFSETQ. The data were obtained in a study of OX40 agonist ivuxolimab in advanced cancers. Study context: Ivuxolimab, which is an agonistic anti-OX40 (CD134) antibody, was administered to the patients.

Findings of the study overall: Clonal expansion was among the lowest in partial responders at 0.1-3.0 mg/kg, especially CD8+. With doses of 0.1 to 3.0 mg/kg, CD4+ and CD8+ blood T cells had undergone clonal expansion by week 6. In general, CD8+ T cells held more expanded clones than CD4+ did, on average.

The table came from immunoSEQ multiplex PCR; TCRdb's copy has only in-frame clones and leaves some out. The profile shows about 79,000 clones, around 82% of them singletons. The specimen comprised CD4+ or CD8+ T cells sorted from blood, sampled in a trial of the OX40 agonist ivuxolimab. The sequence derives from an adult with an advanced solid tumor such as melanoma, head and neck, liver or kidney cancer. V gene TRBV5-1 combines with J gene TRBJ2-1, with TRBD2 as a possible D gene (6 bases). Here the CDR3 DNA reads TGCGCCAGCGGCACCGGGACTTTGGGAGGCAATGAGCAGTTCTTC. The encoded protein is CASGTGTLGGNEQFF.